This T cell receptor (beta chain) was sequenced during a study of T cell clusters in autoimmune cytopenias. Each sample's input was approximately 270 ng genomic DNA, some 38,000 genome equivalents. Multiplex touch-down PCR amplified TRB using TRB-A and TRB-B pools in one tube. TCRdb reworked the multiplex PCR reads into one entry per CDR3 protein, no DNA. The table for this sample gives around 10,000 distinct CDR3 sequences. CDR1 SEHNR and CDR2 FQNEAQ come from the germline V gene (reference sequence). The CDR3 totals 17 residues. The TCR was taken from a human donor with an autoimmune cytopenia or autoimmune hepatitis (not recorded which). The chain joins TRBV7-9 to TRBJ2-1; the TCRdb call, TRBD1, lacks DNA for checking. The sample was peripheral blood. This chain's CDR3 is CASSSTRSGQALNEQFF.